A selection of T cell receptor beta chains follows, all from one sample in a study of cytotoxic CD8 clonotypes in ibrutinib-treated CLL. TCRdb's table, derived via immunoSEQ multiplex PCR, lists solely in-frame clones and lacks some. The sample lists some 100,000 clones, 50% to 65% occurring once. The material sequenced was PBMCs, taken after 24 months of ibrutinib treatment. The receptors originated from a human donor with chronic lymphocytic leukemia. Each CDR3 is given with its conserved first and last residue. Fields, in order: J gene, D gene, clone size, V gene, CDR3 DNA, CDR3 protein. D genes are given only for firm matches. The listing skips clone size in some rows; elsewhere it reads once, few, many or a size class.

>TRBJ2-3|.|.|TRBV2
TGTGCCAGCAGTGTCCTACTAGGATGGGCAGATACGCAGTATTTT
CASSVLLGWADTQYF
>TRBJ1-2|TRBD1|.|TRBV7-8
TGTGCCAGCAGCCAGGGACAGGAGAGGCAAGGATATGGCTACACCTTC
CASSQGQERQGYGYTF
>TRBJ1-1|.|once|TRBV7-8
TGTGCCAGCAGCCCGGACTTGAACACTGAAGCTTTCTTT
CASSPDLNTEAFF
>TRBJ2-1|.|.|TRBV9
TGTGCCAGCAGCGATGGTAGCTCCAATGAGCAGTTCTTC
CASSDGSSNEQFF
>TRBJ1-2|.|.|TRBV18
TGTGCCAGCTCACCCATCCTGGGGGGAGATGGCTACACCTTC
CASSPILGGDGYTF
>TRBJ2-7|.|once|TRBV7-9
TGTGCCAGCAGCTTAGCGAACGTCCACGAGCAGTACTTC
CASSLANVHEQYF
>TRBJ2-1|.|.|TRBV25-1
TGTGCCAGCAGTGAATGGGAAGTCACTGAGCAGTTCTTC
CASSEWEVTEQFF
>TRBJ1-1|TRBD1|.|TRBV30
TGTGCCTGGAGCCCTCAAGGGCTCGACAGGGTGCGAGGAGCTTTCTTT
CAWSPQGLDRVRGAFF
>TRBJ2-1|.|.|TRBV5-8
TGTGCCAGCAGCTGGGGACTCCACAATGAGCAGTTCTTC
CASSWGLHNEQFF
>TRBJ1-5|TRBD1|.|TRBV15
TGTGCCACCAGCAGAGATCTAAGGGACAGAGATCAGCCCCAGCATTTT
CATSRDLRDRDQPQHF
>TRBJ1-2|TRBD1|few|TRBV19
TGTGCCAGTAGCAAGACAGGGGCCGCCGGGGACTATGGCTACACCTTC
CASSKTGAAGDYGYTF
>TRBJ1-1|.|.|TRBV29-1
TGCAGCGGGGCGGAGAACACTGAAGCTTTCTTT
CSGAENTEAFF
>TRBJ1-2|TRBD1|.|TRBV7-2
TGTGCCAGCAGCTGGGGACAGGGAGGCAACTATGGCTACACCTTC
CASSWGQGGNYGYTF
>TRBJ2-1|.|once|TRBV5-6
TGTGCCAGCAGCTTCCGAGGGTTTTACTCCTACAATGAGCAGTTCTTC
CASSFRGFYSYNEQFF
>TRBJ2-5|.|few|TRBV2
TGTGCCAGCAGACCCGGGAACCCGCAAGAGACCCAGTACTTC
CASRPGNPQETQYF
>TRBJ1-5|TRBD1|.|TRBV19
TGTGCCAGTAATCCGGGACAGGGATGGAATCAGCCCCAGCATTTT
CASNPGQGWNQPQHF